The sequence of this T cell receptor (beta chain) was determined in a study of blood T cell repertoires in COVID-19. The repertoire was sequenced with immunoSEQ multiplex PCR; TCRdb's copy has only in-frame clones and lacks some. The sample lists about 220,000 clones, 85% occurring once. Recruited during active infection, patients (from Seattle) were subsequently followed longitudinally. The CDR3 is made up of 13 amino acids. V was pared by 3 bases and J by 0 bases, with 6 bases between. CDR1 and CDR2 (germline): SGHTA, FQGNSA. This chain uses TRBV7-2 with TRBJ2-7; no definite D call. Material: peripheral blood. This TCR was recovered from a woman between 65 and 79 years old with COVID-19, enrolled during active disease. CDR3 residues: CASSFPSSYEQYF. CDR3 nucleotide sequence: TGTGCCAGCAGCTTTCCGAGCTCCTACGAGCAGTACTTC.